This entry features one T cell receptor beta chain sequence. Profiling relied on immunoSEQ multiplex PCR, and the TCRdb table lists in-frame clones only, not all of them. The repertoire includes 100,000 to 150,000 clones, 89% of them detected once, and approximately 2% sits in the top ten. CDR3 size: 14 residues. Germline V gene data show CDR1 as SGHVS and CDR2 as FQNEAQ. The V segment lost 6 bases and the J segment 5 bases; nucleotides outside the gene matches: 7. The data derive from a study of cytomegalovirus exposure and HLA in healthy donors. The chain uses TRBV7-8 and TRBJ1-1; 9 positions match TRBD1. Specimen: PBMCs. The source of this sequence is a young woman in good health and CMV-seronegative. In DNA, the CDR3 is TGTGCCAGCAGTCGAAACAGGGGGCGGACTGAAGCTTTCTTT. Translation gives CASSRNRGRTEAFF.